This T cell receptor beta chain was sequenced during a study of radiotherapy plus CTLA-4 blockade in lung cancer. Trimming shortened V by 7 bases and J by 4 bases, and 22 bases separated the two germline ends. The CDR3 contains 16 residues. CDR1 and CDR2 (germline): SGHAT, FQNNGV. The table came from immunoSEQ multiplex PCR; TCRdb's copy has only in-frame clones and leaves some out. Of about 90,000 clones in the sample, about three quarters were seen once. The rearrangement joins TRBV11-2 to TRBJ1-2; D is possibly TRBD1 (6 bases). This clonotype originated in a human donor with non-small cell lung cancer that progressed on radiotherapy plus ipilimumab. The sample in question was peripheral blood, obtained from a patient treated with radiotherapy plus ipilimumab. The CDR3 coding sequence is TGTGCCAGCACCCCGGGAGGGGGGCGCAGGGGCTATGGCTACACCTTC. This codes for CASTPGGGRRGYGYTF.